Presented here are 7 T cell receptor beta chains from one specimen sequenced in a study of blood T cells in healthy people across ages. A second PCR of about 7 to 12 cycles used a sample-barcoded 5' primer and a J-beta primer mix. Using its own MiXCR run on the 5' RACE reads, TCRdb lists one record per CDR3 protein. The sample holds around 1,700,000 distinct CDR3 sequences, 28% seen once. The sample taken for sequencing was blood. The receptors shown here come from a woman in her twenties or thirties in good health.

The V gene is TRBV5-5, the J gene TRBJ2-1; 8 bases match TRBD1. CDR1 SGHKS and CDR2 YYEKEE come from the germline V gene (reference sequence). J lost 7 bases, V lost 0 bases, and 6 bases had no gene match. The CDR3 has 15 residues. CDR3: CASSLVGQGMNEQFF. DNA for the CDR3: TGTGCCAGCAGCTTGGTAGGACAGGGAATGAATGAGCAGTTCTTC.

This clonotype turned up a few times. The chain's CDR3 is CASSLPMRPSGSDEQFF. In DNA, the CDR3 is TGCGCCAGCAGCTTACCGATGAGACCTAGCGGGAGCGATGAGCAGTTCTTC. The rearrangement links TRBV5-1 to TRBJ2-1; TRBD2 aligns across 10 bases. Trimming at V came to 2 bases and at J to 8 bases, leaving 13 bases not matched to a gene. Germline V gene lookup returns CDR1 SGHRS and CDR2 YFSETQ. This CDR3 region has 17 residues.

A note on this clonotype: This CDR3 is missing its conserved last phenylalanine or tryptophan, likely due to a read error. The V and J genes are TRBV2 and TRBJ2-1; possibly TRBD2 for D (6 bases). This CDR3 has 13 residues. The V gene lost 9 bases and the J gene lost 0 bases, with 9 bases spanning the gap. Germline-derived CDR1 and CDR2 are SNHLY and FYNNEI. The CDR3 DNA reads as TGTGCCAGATCCGGGAGCTCCTACAATGAGCAGTTCGTC. Amino acids: CARSGSSYNEQFV.

This sequence joins TRBV12-3 or TRBV12-4 and TRBJ2-7, with 14 bases aligning to TRBD2. After removal of 4 bases from V and 7 bases from J, the junction contained 6 bases not matched to a gene. This CDR3 contains 15 residues. The CDR3 region is CASSSTSGGANEQYF. In DNA, the CDR3 is TGTGCCAGCAGTTCGACTAGCGGGGGGGCGAATGAGCAGTACTTC.

The chain links TRBV7-9 to TRBJ2-7; 7 bases line up with TRBD1. With V trimmed by 5 bases and J by 5 bases, 6 bases remained unmatched. The CDR3 loop spans 13 amino acids. CDR1 and CDR2 from the germline V gene are SEHNR and FQNEAQ (reference sequence). The CDR3 region has the DNA TGTGCCAGCAGCAAATCACAGGGGAACGAGCAGTACTTC. It yields the protein CASSKSQGNEQYF.

The sample holds a few counts of this clonotype. The rearrangement joins TRBV28 to TRBJ2-5; 11 bases fit TRBD2. The ends lost 7 bases at V and 2 bases at J; junction bases unmatched: 6. CDR1 MDHEN and CDR2 SYDVKM come from the germline V gene. This CDR3 region has 15 residues. CDR3: CASTPGLAVQETQYF. The CDR3 nucleotides are TGTGCCAGCACGCCGGGACTAGCGGTTCAAGAGACCCAGTACTTC.

The J gene is TRBJ2-3, the V gene TRBV9; unclear D gene. The CDR3 contains 14 residues. Germline values: CDR1 SGDLS, CDR2 YYNGEE. V shed 4 bases and J shed 3 bases, with 12 bases lying between them. The CDR3 DNA sequence: TGTGCCAGCAGCCCCCATGAGTCTACAGATACGCAGTATTTT. This encodes CASSPHESTDTQYF.